The text below deals with one T cell receptor beta chain. Its recognized antigen is unknown. The sample holds no much larger clone one base away, and base qualities are not on file. The sample belongs to a study of OX40 agonist ivuxolimab in advanced cancers. Background for the entire study: Ivuxolimab was an agonistic, fully human IgG2 monoclonal antibody directed against OX40 (CD134), a costimulatory receptor. Intravenous ivuxolimab was administered to patients every 2 weeks at six dose levels: 0.01, 0.1, 0.3, 1.5, 3 and 10 mg/kg. Of the approximately 50 dose-escalation patients, hepatocellular carcinoma was present in approximately 20, melanoma in roughly 15, renal cell carcinoma in 9 and head and neck cancer in 9. A male proportion of nearly 85% and a mean age of approximately 58 years, ranging from about 20 to 80, were recorded for the dose-escalation cohort. Prior anti-PD-1, anti-PD-L1 or anti-CTLA-4 therapy was permitted, and checkpoint inhibitors had been received by 40% to 50% of dose-escalation patients. Partial responses occurred in three dose-escalation patients, of whom one had hepatocellular carcinoma and two had cutaneous melanoma. Peripheral TCRbeta sequencing was intended to test whether TCR sequence diversity was altered and clonal T-cell expansion was caused by ivuxolimab. The paper reports the monotherapy dose-escalation portion (N of about 47 patients) of the phase I ivuxolimab trial. The paper as a whole reports these results and caveats: After ivuxolimab, expanded clones were on average more numerous among CD8+ T cells than among CD4+ T cells. In partial responders in the 0.1-3.0 mg/kg groups, normalized peripheral clonal expansion was found to be among the lowest, especially among CD8+ T cells. Low levels of normalized T-cell clonal expansion were also shown by some nonresponding patients. At doses of 0.1 to 3.0 mg/kg, clonal expansion of both CD4+ and CD8+ blood T cells was observed from baseline to week 6. Antigen specificity was not determined for the clonally expanded peripheral T cells.

According to the germline V gene, CDR1 reads SGHRS and CDR2 reads YFSETQ. A distance of 9 bases separates the germline ends of V and J, which lose 5 bases and 1 base respectively. The CDR3 has 14 amino acids, counting the end cysteine and phenylalanine. Just CDR3 DNA is preserved here, 42 bases in frame from base 1. The trial excluded patients who had a history of autoimmune disease or were on systemic immunosuppression. Peripheral blood for TCR sequencing was collected from all dose cohorts at baseline, on cycle 4 day 1, and on cycle 7 day 1. The samples were drawn from a first-in-human, open-label, multicenter phase I dose-escalation trial of ivuxolimab. Adults with locally advanced or metastatic melanoma, renal cell carcinoma, hepatocellular carcinoma or head and neck squamous cell carcinoma were enrolled in the trial. Before TCR sequencing, CD4+ T cells and CD8+ T cells from peripheral blood were sorted into separate populations.

For sequencing of the TCRbeta CDR3 region, genomic DNA was extracted from the sorted cells. The immunoSEQ Assay was used to sequence the TCRbeta CDR3 regions. Held by TCRdb, this immuneACCESS table contains in-frame sequences only and omits some clones. Under half of the omission traces to an unresolved V gene where checked; the cause of the rest is unknown. Recorded for this sample are under 100,000 clones; less than 85% of them occurred a single time. 5.5% of the sample comes from the top ten. The clonotype comes from an adult with an advanced solid tumor such as melanoma, head and neck, liver or kidney cancer. This sample comprised CD4+ or CD8+ T cells sorted from blood, obtained in a trial of the OX40 agonist ivuxolimab. Here the chain combines TRBV5-1 and TRBJ2-2; the D segment is perhaps TRBD1 or TRBD2, each sharing 5 matched bases. In nucleotide form, the sequence is TGCGCCAGCAGGTCGGGACGGAACACCGGGGAGCTGTTTTTT. This codes for CASRSGRNTGELFF.